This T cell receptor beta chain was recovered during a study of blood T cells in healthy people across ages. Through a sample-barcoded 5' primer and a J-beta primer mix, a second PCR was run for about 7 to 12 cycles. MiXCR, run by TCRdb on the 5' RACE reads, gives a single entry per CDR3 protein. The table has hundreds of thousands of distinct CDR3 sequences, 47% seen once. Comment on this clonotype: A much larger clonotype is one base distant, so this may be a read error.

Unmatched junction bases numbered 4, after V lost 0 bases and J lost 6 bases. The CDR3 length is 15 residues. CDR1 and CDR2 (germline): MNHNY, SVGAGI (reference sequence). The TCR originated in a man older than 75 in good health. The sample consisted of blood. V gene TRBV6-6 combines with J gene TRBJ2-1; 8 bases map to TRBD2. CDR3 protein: CASSYSGTRCNEQFF. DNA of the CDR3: TGTGCCAGCAGTTACTCGGGGACTAGATGCAATGAGCAGTTCTTC.